The 28 T cell receptor beta chains reported below all come from one sample, sequenced in a study of shared clonotypes between healthy human individuals. The repertoire was sequenced with immunoSEQ multiplex PCR; TCRdb's copy has only in-frame clones and lacks some. This sample yields 800,000 to 1,200,000 clones, of which more than 75% are seen a single time; under 0.65% belongs to the top ten. Material: memory CD4+ T cells from PBMCs. Described subset: CD45RA-negative fraction. These receptors were taken from a man between 18 and 29 years old in good health. Some clones in this sample may be carry-over from other donors' samples.

This clone appeared once. Just one base apart from a much larger clone, this may be a read error. The sample holds other DNA sequences that translate to the same CDR3. The genes are TRBV5-1 and TRBJ2-3; 10 bases agree with TRBD2. V was clipped by 4 bases and J by 1 base; unmatched bases: 3. Looked up from germline, CDR1 is SGHRS and CDR2 is YFSETQ. The CDR3 contains 15 residues. The CDR3 is CASSTGTSGTDTQYF. For the CDR3, the DNA is TGCGCCAGCAGCACGGGGACTAGCGGCACAGATACGCAGTATTTT.

The genes are TRBV5-1 and TRBJ2-2, with 13 bases aligning to TRBD2. V shed 1 base and J 4 bases; nucleotides not matched to a gene: 1. Germline V CDR1 and CDR2: SGHRS, YFSETQ. The CDR3 totals 16 residues. CDR3 bases: TGCGCCAGCAGCTTGAGGACTAGCGGGGGCACCGGGGAGCTGTTTTTT. It is translated as CASSLRTSGGTGELFF. The whole variable domain, remainder taken from reference TRBV5-1 and TRBJ2-2, is KAGVTQTPRYLIKTRGQQVTLSCSPISGHRSVSWYQQTPGQGLQFLFEYFSETQRNKGNFPGRFSGRQFSNSRSEMNVSTLELGDSALYLCASSLRTSGGTGELFFGEGSRLTVL.

The chain links TRBV30 to TRBJ2-5, with 8 nucleotides matching TRBD2. This CDR3 is 15 amino acids long. The germline V gene has CDR1 GTSNPN and CDR2 SVGIG (reference sequence). J lost 5 bases, V lost 3 bases, and 11 bases had no gene match. The CDR3 sequence: CAWRPPSGWEETQYF. DNA for the CDR3: TGTGCCTGGAGGCCCCCTAGCGGGTGGGAGGAGACCCAGTACTTC.

CDR3 coding DNA: TGCAGCGCACGGGACACCCGGGGGCCCCAGCATTTT. It specifies CSARDTRGPQHF. The rearrangement uses TRBV29-1 and TRBJ1-5; D perhaps matches TRBD1 (6 bases). Trimming cost V 7 bases and J 9 bases, with 16 bases left between them. This CDR3 has 12 residues. Germline CDR1 and CDR2: SQVTM and ANQGSEA.

The CDR3 nucleotides read TGTGCCAGCAGCAGAGACAGGGGGCTTGAAAAACTGTTTTTT. Encoded protein: CASSRDRGLEKLFF. The chain joins TRBV5-6 to TRBJ1-4; TRBD1 matches at 10 bases. V lost 4 bases and J lost 7; bases outside the gene matches: 4. The V gene's germline CDR1 is SGHDT and CDR2 YYEEEE. The CDR3 consists of 14 residues.

This sequence joins TRBV5-1 and TRBJ2-3; possibly TRBD2 for D (6 bases). The V gene lost 3 bases and the J gene lost 3 bases, with 14 bases spanning the gap. Germline V gene lookup returns CDR1 SGHRS and CDR2 YFSETQ. This CDR3 contains 15 residues. The CDR3 DNA reads as TGCGCCAGCAGCTCCGAAGGAGGGCCGACAGATACGCAGTATTTT. Translating it yields CASSSEGGPTDTQYF.

This clone was found a few times. The chain uses TRBV30 and TRBJ1-2; 11 bases map to TRBD1. Germline V gives CDR1 GTSNPN, CDR2 SVGIG (reference sequence). With 8 bases clipped from V and 5 bases from J, the junction kept 4 bases outside the gene matches. The CDR3 extends over 12 amino acids. CDR3 bases: TGTGCCGGGACAGGGGGATGGTATGGCTACACCTTC. It translates to CAGTGGWYGYTF.

This clone was picked up a small number of times. The J gene is TRBJ1-2, the V gene TRBV19, with TRBD1 matching 10 bases. Germline CDR1 and CDR2: LNHDA and SQIVND (reference sequence). CDR3 length: 14 residues. The V segment lost 5 bases and the J segment 2 bases; nucleotides outside the gene matches: 2. The CDR3 reads CASSGTGANYGYTF. The CDR3 nucleotides are TGTGCCAGTAGTGGGACAGGGGCCAACTATGGCTACACCTTC.

J is TRBJ2-7 and V is TRBV6-5; 8 positions agree with TRBD1. Trimming removed 2 bases from V and 3 bases from J; junction bases left unmatched: 3. This CDR3 has 14 amino acids. CDR1 and CDR2 from the germline V gene are MNHEY and SVGAGI. As DNA, the CDR3 is TGTGCCAGCAGTTACCGGACAGGGATCTACGAGCAGTACTTC. This sequence encodes CASSYRTGIYEQYF.

The J gene is TRBJ2-3, the V gene TRBV10-3; 13 bases line up with TRBD2. The CDR3 sequence is 18 residues long. With 6 bases clipped from V and 4 bases from J, the junction kept 13 bases outside the gene matches. Germline assignment: CDR1 ENHRY and CDR2 SYGVKD. The chain's CDR3 is CAIRLTPGLAGLPDTQYF. In DNA form, the CDR3 reads TGTGCCATCAGATTAACTCCGGGACTAGCGGGATTGCCAGATACGCAGTATTTT.

The chain joins TRBV7-2 to TRBJ1-6; the D is unclear. Germline CDR1 reads SGHTA; CDR2 reads FQGNSA. The CDR3 loop spans 14 amino acids. V shed 2 bases and J shed 4 bases, with 6 bases lying between them. CDR3 coding DNA: TGTGCCAGCAGCTTAACGGGGTATAATTCACCCCTCCACTTT. This sequence encodes CASSLTGYNSPLHF.

The chain uses TRBV18 and TRBJ2-7; TRBD2 aligns across 8 bases. V trimming: 5 bases; J trimming: 9 bases; junction bases outside the gene matches: 3. Germline assignment: CDR1 KGHSH and CDR2 LQKENI. The CDR3 length is 11 residues. The chain's CDR3 is CASSNRGGQYF. The CDR3 DNA reads TGTGCCAGCTCAAATCGGGGGGGGCAGTACTTC.

This clone was detected a few times. V is TRBV7-2 and J is TRBJ2-5, with 8 bases that match TRBD2. CDR1 is SGHTA and CDR2 is FQGNSA in the germline V gene. The CDR3 has 15 amino acids. Trimming cost V 8 bases and J 5 bases; bases outside gene matches: 13. The CDR3 spells CASGSQAGGGETQYF. Written as DNA, the CDR3 is TGTGCCAGCGGGTCGCAGGCGGGAGGTGGGGAGACCCAGTACTTC.

This clone was counted once. V and J are TRBV2 and TRBJ2-1, with 8 bases aligning to TRBD2. The V segment lost 9 bases and the J segment 2 bases; nucleotides outside the gene matches: 12. Germline V gene data show CDR1 as SNHLY and CDR2 as FYNNEI. The CDR3 totals 16 residues. The CDR3 region has the DNA TGTGCCAGTTGGGCCATGGGACTAGGTCCCTACAATGAGCAGTTCTTC. Its translation is CASWAMGLGPYNEQFF.

This clone was counted a few times. V and J are TRBV7-9 and TRBJ1-5, with 7 bases identical to TRBD1. The V gene's germline CDR1 is SEHNR and CDR2 FQNEAQ (reference sequence). With 1 base clipped from V and 3 bases from J, the junction kept 6 bases outside the gene matches. This CDR3 is built from 16 residues. CDR3 coding DNA: TGTGCCAGCAGCTTAGTACAGGGGCAGCTCAATCAGCCCCAGCATTTT. Translated, it gives CASSLVQGQLNQPQHF.

The J gene is TRBJ2-2, the V gene TRBV19; no reliable D call. Between the trimmed V and J ends, which lost 6 bases and 1 base, there was a span of 9 bases. Germline V lookup: CDR1 LNHDA, CDR2 SQIVND (reference sequence). CDR3 length equals 14 residues. The CDR3 DNA reads TGTGCCAGTAGAGAGAACATGAACACCGGGGAGCTGTTTTTT. Translation: CASRENMNTGELFF.

The J gene is TRBJ2-7, the V gene TRBV30; 7 bases fit TRBD1. This CDR3 region has 14 residues. Germline V gives CDR1 GTSNPN, CDR2 SVGIG (reference sequence). The V segment lost 0 bases and the J segment 6 bases; nucleotides outside the gene matches: 8. The chain's CDR3 is CAWSVVGQPIEQYF. The CDR3, as DNA: TGTGCCTGGAGTGTAGTGGGACAGCCTATCGAGCAGTACTTC.

This clone came up once. The rearrangement uses TRBV14 and TRBJ1-3; D might be TRBD1 (6 bases). The CDR3 loop spans 14 amino acids. The germline gives CDR1 SGHDN, CDR2 FVKESK. Trimming removed 0 bases from V and 8 bases from J, with 11 bases in between. CDR3: CASSQDTGRDTIYF. CDR3 sequence (DNA): TGTGCCAGCAGCCAAGATACAGGGAGAGACACCATATATTTT.

V is TRBV28 and J is TRBJ2-7; 9 bases agree with TRBD1. The trim removed 5 bases at V and 9 bases at J, leaving 14 bases unmatched. Germline V gene sequence: CDR1 MDHEN, CDR2 SYDVKM. CDR3 length: 15 residues. The CDR3 nucleotides read TGTGCCAGCAGTCCCCTCACAGGGGGCAGCAGGAGGCAGTACTTC. Its protein product is CASSPLTGGSRRQYF.

This sequence joins TRBV2 and TRBJ1-1; D is unclear. Looked up from germline, CDR1 is SNHLY and CDR2 is FYNNEI. Between the trimmed V and J ends, which lost 4 bases and 0 bases, there was a span of 9 bases. CDR3 length: 14 residues. CDR3 nucleotides: TGTGCCAGCAGTGGGGTTGGGTTGAACACTGAAGCTTTCTTT. It codes for CASSGVGLNTEAFF.

This clone was seen a handful of times. This chain links TRBV11-3 with TRBJ2-1; 7 nucleotides line up with TRBD1. Germline loops: CDR1 SGHNT, CDR2 YENEEA. The CDR3 is 16 residues long. V shed 0 bases, J shed 2 bases, and the junction held 4 bases outside the gene matches. The CDR3 DNA reads as TGTGCCAGCAGCTTAGAAGGCGGACAGGCCTACAATGAGCAGTTCTTC. It specifies CASSLEGGQAYNEQFF. Supplemented by reference TRBV11-3 and TRBJ2-1, the full variable domain reads EAGVVQSPRYKIIEKKQPVAFWCNPISGHNTLYWYLQNLGQGPELLIRYENEEAVDDSQLPKDRFSAERLKGVDSTLKIQPAELGDSAVYLCASSLEGGQAYNEQFFGPGTRLTVL.

The chain joins TRBV5-1 to TRBJ2-7; tentatively, D is TRBD1 (6 bases). The germline CDR1 and CDR2 sequences are SGHRS and YFSETQ. The CDR3 length is 14 residues. V was pared by 0 bases and J by 7 bases, with 14 bases between. In DNA form, the CDR3 reads TGCGCCAGCAGCTTGGCCGAGGCCACAGGGGAGCAGTACTTC. Translation gives CASSLAEATGEQYF.

V and J are TRBV11-1 and TRBJ2-7, with D unclear. Per the germline V gene, CDR1 is SGHAT and CDR2 is FQDESV (reference sequence). The CDR3 extends over 14 amino acids. Trimming cost V 6 bases and J 0 bases, with 12 bases left between them. The CDR3 region is CASSPGRNSYEQYF. DNA of the CDR3: TGTGCCAGCAGTCCTGGCCGGAACTCCTACGAGCAGTACTTC.

V gene TRBV7-2 combines with J gene TRBJ2-7; 13 bases are shared with TRBD2. The CDR3 is 15 residues long. The V gene's germline CDR1 is SGHTA and CDR2 FQGNSA. Germline trimming cut 5 bases from V and 6 bases from J; bases unmatched to any gene: 7. The CDR3 reads CASSRGLAGVSEQYF. CDR3 sequence (DNA): TGTGCCAGCAGCCGAGGACTAGCGGGAGTATCCGAGCAGTACTTC.

The chain uses TRBV10-3 and TRBJ2-2; TRBD1 matches 7 bases. The germline V gene encodes CDR1 ENHRY and CDR2 SYGVKD. Trimming at V came to 4 bases and at J to 4 bases, leaving 3 bases not matched to a gene. The CDR3 runs 14 residues. The CDR3 sequence is CAISGPGGTGELFF. CDR3 bases: TGTGCCATCAGTGGGCCAGGGGGCACCGGGGAGCTGTTTTTT.

This clone was seen a handful of times. Sequence at one end of the junction differs from germline and may be a read error. The gene calls are TRBV6-6 and TRBJ1-2, with D unclear. This CDR3 region has 11 residues. The germline gives CDR1 MNHNY, CDR2 SVGAGI (reference sequence). The CDR3 is CASSNSRSYTF. The CDR3 bases are TGTGCCAGCAGTAACTCAAGGAGCTACACCTTC.

Concerning this clone: The same CDR3 is also encoded by other DNA sequences in this sample. The DNA for the CDR3 is TGTGCCAGCAGTGCCCCGGGACAGGGGAAGGATGGCTACACCTTC. Its translation is CASSAPGQGKDGYTF. V gene TRBV28 combines with J gene TRBJ1-2; 10 positions match TRBD1. The CDR3 extends over 15 amino acids. V was pared by 5 bases and J by 6 bases, with 9 bases of the junction left unmatched. CDR1 is MDHEN, CDR2 SYDVKM, per germline.

Remarks on this clone: This CDR3 is also generated by other DNA sequences in the sample. The V call is TRBV5-1, the J call TRBJ1-3, with D maybe TRBD1 (6 bases). From germline, CDR1 is SGHRS and CDR2 YFSETQ. Trimming cost V 0 bases and J 1 base, with 8 bases left between them. This CDR3 has 15 amino acids. CDR3 region: CASSLVGTSGNTIYF. The CDR3 DNA reads TGCGCCAGCAGCTTGGTAGGGACATCTGGAAACACCATATATTTT.